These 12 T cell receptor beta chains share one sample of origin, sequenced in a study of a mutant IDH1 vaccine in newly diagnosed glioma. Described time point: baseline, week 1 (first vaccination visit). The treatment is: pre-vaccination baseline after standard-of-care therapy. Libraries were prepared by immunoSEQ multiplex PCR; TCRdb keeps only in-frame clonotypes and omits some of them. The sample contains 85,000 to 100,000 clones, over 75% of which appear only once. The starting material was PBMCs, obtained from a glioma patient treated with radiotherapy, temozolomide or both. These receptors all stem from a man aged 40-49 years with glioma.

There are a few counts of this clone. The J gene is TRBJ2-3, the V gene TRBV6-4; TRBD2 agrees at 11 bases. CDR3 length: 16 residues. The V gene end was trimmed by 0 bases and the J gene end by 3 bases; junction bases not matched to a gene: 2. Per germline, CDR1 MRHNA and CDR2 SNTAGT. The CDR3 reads CASSDSSGGATDTQYF. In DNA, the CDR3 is TGTGCCAGCAGTGACTCTAGCGGGGGGGCTACAGATACGCAGTATTTT.

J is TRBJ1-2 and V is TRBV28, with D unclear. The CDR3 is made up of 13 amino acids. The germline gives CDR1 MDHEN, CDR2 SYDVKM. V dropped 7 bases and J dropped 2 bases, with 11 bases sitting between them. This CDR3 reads CASTPLGNYGYTF. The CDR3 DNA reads TGTGCCAGCACCCCACTGGGGAACTATGGCTACACCTTC.

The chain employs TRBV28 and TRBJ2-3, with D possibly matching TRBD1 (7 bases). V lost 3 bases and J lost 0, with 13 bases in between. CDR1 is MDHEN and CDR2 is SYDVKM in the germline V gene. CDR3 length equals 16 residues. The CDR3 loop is CASSLLRGVSTDTQYF. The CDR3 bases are TGTGCCAGCAGTTTGCTCAGGGGGGTGAGCACAGATACGCAGTATTTT.

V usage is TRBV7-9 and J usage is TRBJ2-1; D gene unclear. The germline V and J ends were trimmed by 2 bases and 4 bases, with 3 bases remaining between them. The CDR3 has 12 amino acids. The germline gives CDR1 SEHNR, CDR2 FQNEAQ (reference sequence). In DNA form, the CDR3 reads TGTGCCAGCAGCTTACCGTACAATGAGCAGTTCTTC. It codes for CASSLPYNEQFF.

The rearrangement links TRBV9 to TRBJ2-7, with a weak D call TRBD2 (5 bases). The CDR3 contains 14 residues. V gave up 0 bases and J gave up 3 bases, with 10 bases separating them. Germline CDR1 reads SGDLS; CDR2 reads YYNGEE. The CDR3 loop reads CASSVGETDYEQYF. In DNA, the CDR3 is TGTGCCAGCAGCGTAGGGGAGACGGACTACGAGCAGTACTTC.

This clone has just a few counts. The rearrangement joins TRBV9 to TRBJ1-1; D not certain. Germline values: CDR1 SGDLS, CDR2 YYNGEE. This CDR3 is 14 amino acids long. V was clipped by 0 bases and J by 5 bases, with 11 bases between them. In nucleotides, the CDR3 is TGTGCCAGCAGCGTAGAGACGGGTCTAACTGAAGCTTTCTTT. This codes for CASSVETGLTEAFF.

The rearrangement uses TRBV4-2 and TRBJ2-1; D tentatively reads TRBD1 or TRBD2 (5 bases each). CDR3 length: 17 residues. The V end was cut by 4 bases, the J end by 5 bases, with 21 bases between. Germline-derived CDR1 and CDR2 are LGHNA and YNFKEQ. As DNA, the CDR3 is TGTGCCAGCAGCCTCCAGGACGGGACCCCTAACAACAATGAGCAGTTCTTC. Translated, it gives CASSLQDGTPNNNEQFF.

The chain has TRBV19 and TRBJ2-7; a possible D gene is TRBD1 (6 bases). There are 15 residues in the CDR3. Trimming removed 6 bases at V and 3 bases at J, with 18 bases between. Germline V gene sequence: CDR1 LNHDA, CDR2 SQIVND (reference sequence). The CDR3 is CASRPGGAPLYEQYF. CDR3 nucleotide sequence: TGTGCCAGTAGGCCTGGGGGCGCACCCCTCTACGAGCAGTACTTC. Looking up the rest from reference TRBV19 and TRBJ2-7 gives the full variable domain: DGGITQSPKYLFRKEGQNVTLSCEQNLNHDAMYWYRQDPGQGLRLIYYSQIVNDFQKGDIAEGYSVSREKKESFPLTVTSAQKNPTAFYLCASRPGGAPLYEQYFGPGTRLTVT.

The CDR3 spells CASSQERTDSNQPQHF. CDR3 DNA: TGCGCCAGCAGCCAGGAACGGACAGATAGCAATCAGCCCCAGCATTTT. This chain links TRBV4-1 with TRBJ1-5; TRBD1 is a possible D gene (6 bases). V gave up 3 bases and J gave up 0 bases, with 12 bases separating them. CDR3 length: 16 residues. Germline CDR1 reads MGHRA; CDR2 reads YSYEKL.

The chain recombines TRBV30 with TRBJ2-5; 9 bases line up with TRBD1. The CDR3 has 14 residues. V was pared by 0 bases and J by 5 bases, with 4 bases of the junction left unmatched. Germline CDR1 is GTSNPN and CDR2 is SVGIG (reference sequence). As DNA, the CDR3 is TGTGCCTGGAGTGTTAACAGGGGGCTGGAGACCCAGTACTTC. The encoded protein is CAWSVNRGLETQYF.

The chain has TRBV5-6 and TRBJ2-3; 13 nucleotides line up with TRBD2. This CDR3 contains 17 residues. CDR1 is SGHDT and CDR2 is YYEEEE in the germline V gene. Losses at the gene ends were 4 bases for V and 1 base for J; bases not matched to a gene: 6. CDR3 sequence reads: CASSQWTSGGGTDTQYF. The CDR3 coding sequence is TGTGCCAGCAGCCAATGGACTAGCGGGGGCGGCACAGATACGCAGTATTTT.

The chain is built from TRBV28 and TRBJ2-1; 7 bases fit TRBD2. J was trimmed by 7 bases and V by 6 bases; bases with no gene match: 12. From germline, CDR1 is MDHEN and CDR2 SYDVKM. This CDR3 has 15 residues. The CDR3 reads CASRESGEGRNEQFF. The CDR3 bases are TGTGCCAGCAGAGAGTCCGGGGAGGGAAGGAATGAGCAGTTCTTC.